This passage covers 2 T cell receptor beta chains from one sample sequenced in a study of T cells after somatic rescue of genetic block (TCRdb year 2020). The method was the immunoSEQ multiplex PCR assay. TCRdb carries this immuneACCESS record with in-frame sequences only. Its versions omit some clonotypes, under half of them owing to an unresolved V gene in the studies checked, with the rest unexplained. The sample table shows 15,000 or so clones, and 72% are seen once. The ten largest clonotypes hold 12% to 15% of the sample. What was sequenced was peripheral blood mononuclear cells (PBMCs). All receptors come from a boy between 10 and 17 years old.

The CDR3 DNA reads as TGTGCCAGCAGCCCCGAATGGGACGGCTCCTACGAGCAGTACTTC. The encoded protein is CASSPEWDGSYEQYF. The genes are TRBV4-2 and TRBJ2-7; the D call may be TRBD1 or TRBD2 (5 bases each). The CDR3 spans 15 residues. With 4 bases removed from V and 0 bases from J, the gap between germline ends came to 13 bases. CDR1 is LGHNA and CDR2 is YNFKEQ in the germline V gene.

The chain joins TRBV10-3 to TRBJ2-5; the D gene is possibly TRBD1 (5 bases). CDR1 is ENHRY, CDR2 SYGVKD, per germline. This CDR3 comprises 13 residues. V was trimmed by 4 bases and J by 3 bases, leaving 9 bases between them. The CDR3 sequence: CAISAKTEETQYF. CDR3 sequence (DNA): TGTGCCATCAGTGCCAAGACAGAAGAGACCCAGTACTTC.